These T cell receptor beta chains were read from a single sample in a study of T cells in Graves' hyperthyroidism and ophthalmopathy. MiXCR, run by TCRdb on the multiplex PCR reads, gives a single entry per CDR3 protein. Of 200,000 to 300,000 distinct CDR3 sequences detected, about a sixth appear once; the ten largest clones hold around 30%. The material sequenced was blood. These receptors all come from a woman aged 18-29 years with Graves' ophthalmopathy. Both conserved end residues are part of each CDR3. D genes are given only for firm matches. A row's size may be missing; if present it is once, few, many or a size class.

CDR3aa	CDR3nt	j_gene	d_gene	abundance	v_gene
CSAGGQGRLEAFF	TGCAGTGCGGGGGGACAGGGGAGGTTGGAAGCTTTCTTT	TRBJ1-1	TRBD1	few	TRBV20-1
CASSHGTHSYEQYF	TGCGCCAGCAGCCACGGGACCCACTCCTACGAGCAGTACTTC	TRBJ2-7	-	many	TRBV5-1
CASSLEGTYEQYF	TGTGCCAGCAGCTTAGAAGGCACCTACGAGCAGTACTTC	TRBJ2-7	-	many	TRBV7-2
CASSFEAGASNRDEQYF	TGTGCCAGCAGTTTTGAGGCTGGGGCCTCTAACCGGGACGAGCAGTACTTC	TRBJ2-7	-	many	TRBV28
CASSLVIRGGTGELFF	TGTGCCAGCAGTCTTGTGATCAGGGGTGGCACCGGGGAGCTGTTTTTT	TRBJ2-2	-	many	TRBV28
CASSQDLWSWSGELFF	TGCGCCAGCAGCCAAGATCTTTGGTCTTGGTCCGGGGAGCTGTTTTTT	TRBJ2-2	-	-	TRBV4-1
CASSLSIRERLDTQYF	TGTGCCAGCAGTTTATCCATCCGGGAGAGGTTAGATACGCAGTATTTT	TRBJ2-3	-	many	TRBV27
CASSYSQGGYGYTF	TGTGCCAGCAGTTACTCCCAGGGAGGTTATGGCTACACCTTC	TRBJ1-2	-	many	TRBV6-2/TRBV6-3
CACPTRAGYGYTF	TGTGCCTGCCCGACGAGGGCGGGCTATGGCTACACCTTC	TRBJ1-2	-	many	TRBV30
CASSLSSGGSYNEQFF	TGCGCCAGCAGCTTGTCTAGCGGGGGGTCCTACAATGAGCAGTTCTTC	TRBJ2-1	TRBD2	-	TRBV5-1
CASSPRLAGGQETQYF	TGTGCTAGCAGCCCACGACTAGCGGGAGGACAAGAGACCCAGTACTTC	TRBJ2-5	TRBD2	many	TRBV7-7
CASRRKAGGNSGELFF	TGTGCCAGCAGGCGCAAAGCGGGGGGTAATTCCGGGGAGCTGTTTTTT	TRBJ2-2	TRBD2	-	TRBV6-1
CASLKSSGANVLTF	TGTGCCAGCCTGAAGAGCTCTGGGGCCAACGTCCTGACTTTC	TRBJ2-6	-	many	TRBV28
CASSGQDQPQHF	TGTGCCAGCAGCGGACAGGATCAGCCCCAGCATTTT	TRBJ1-5	TRBD1	many	TRBV6-1
CASSQDRTGQGGGYGYTF	TGTGCCAGCAGCCAAGATCGGACCGGACAGGGGGGGGGTTATGGCTACACCTTC	TRBJ1-2	TRBD1	many	TRBV4-2
CASSLGPLSEYF	TGTGCCAGCAGCTTGGGTCCTTTAAGTGAGTACTTC	TRBJ2-5	-	many	TRBV5-5
CASSQDLAGDTDTQYF	TGTGCCAGCAGCCAAGATCTAGCGGGGGACACAGATACGCAGTATTTT	TRBJ2-3	TRBD2	many	TRBV3-1
CASSPPQGFADTQYF	TGTGCCAGCAGCCCGCCACAGGGGTTTGCAGATACGCAGTATTTT	TRBJ2-3	TRBD1	many	TRBV7-8
CASSVAPGQGRADTQYF	TGTGCCAGCAGTGTAGCACCGGGACAGGGGAGAGCAGATACGCAGTATTTT	TRBJ2-3	TRBD1	many	TRBV2
CASSLTSGAYEQYF	TGCGCCAGCAGCTTGACTAGCGGGGCCTACGAGCAGTACTTC	TRBJ2-7	TRBD2	many	TRBV5-1
CTSGGTYGYTF	TGCACGAGCGGGGGGACATATGGCTACACCTTC	TRBJ1-2	-	many	TRBV20-1
CASRARPGTNEKLFF	TGTGCCAGCAGAGCTCGCCCAGGAACTAATGAAAAACTGTTTTTT	TRBJ1-4	-	many	TRBV27
CASSSRQGADEQYF	TGTGCCAGCAGTTCGAGACAGGGGGCGGACGAGCAGTACTTC	TRBJ2-7	TRBD1	many	TRBV12-3/TRBV12-4
CSAGQNFQETQYF	TGCAGTGCTGGGCAGAACTTCCAAGAGACCCAGTACTTC	TRBJ2-5	-	many	TRBV20-1
CASRKTGDAEAFF	TGTGCCAGCAGAAAAACGGGGGACGCTGAAGCTTTCTTT	TRBJ1-1	-	-	TRBV28
CASSNRDTEAFF	TGCGCCAGCAGCAACCGGGACACTGAAGCTTTCTTT	TRBJ1-1	-	many	TRBV5-1
CASSYSLRGETQYF	TGTGCCAGCAGTTACTCGCTCAGGGGAGAGACCCAGTACTTC	TRBJ2-5	-	many	TRBV6-5
CASSFGSTVTDTQYF	TGTGCCAGCAGTTTTGGGAGTACGGTGACAGATACGCAGTATTTT	TRBJ2-3	-	-	TRBV28
CASSLWAGGPSYNEQFF	TGTGCCAGCAGCTTATGGGCGGGGGGGCCCTCCTACAATGAGCAGTTCTTC	TRBJ2-1	TRBD2	-	TRBV11-2
CSAYRGTSGRGYNEQFF	TGCAGTGCGTATAGAGGGACTAGCGGGAGAGGCTACAATGAGCAGTTCTTC	TRBJ2-1	TRBD2	many	TRBV20-1
CSVSQDRFLFSSYNEQFF	TGCAGCGTTTCGCAGGACAGATTTCTATTCAGCTCCTACAATGAGCAGTTCTTC	TRBJ2-1	-	many	TRBV29-1